Below are 16 T cell receptor beta chains sequenced from a single sample in a study of T-cell reconstitution after alpha-beta-depleted transplantation in children. Preparation of the TCRbeta library used unique molecular identifiers. TCRdb recomputed calls from the PCR reads with MiXCR, one row per CDR3 protein. The table lists hundreds of thousands of distinct CDR3 sequences, around 15% of them singletons, with just over 40% in the top ten. Sample: PBMCs, mostly from graft donor cells, taken 360 days after TCRalphabeta/CD19-depleted stem cell transplant. These receptors originate from a male patient between 2 and 9 years old who had a stem cell transplant for acute lymphoblastic leukemia, so the T cells may come from the graft donor.

This clonotype was recorded at least ten times. The rearrangement links TRBV18 to TRBJ1-2; 7 positions agree with TRBD1. Germline CDR1 is KGHSH and CDR2 is LQKENI. V shed 3 bases and J 3 bases; nucleotides not matched to a gene: 7. CDR3 length: 15 amino acids. CDR3 protein: CASSPTGQNYYGYTF. In DNA form, the CDR3 reads TGTGCCAGCTCACCTACGGGACAGAACTACTATGGCTACACCTTC.

The rearrangement uses TRBV4-3 and TRBJ2-3, with D perhaps TRBD2 (7 bases). Trimming stripped 0 bases from V and 5 bases from J, with 12 bases between. The CDR3 contains 15 residues. CDR1 and CDR2 from the germline V gene are LGHNA and YSLEER. The CDR3 reads CASSQEGGAVDTQYF. The CDR3 DNA reads as TGCGCCAGCAGCCAAGAAGGGGGGGCGGTAGATACGCAGTATTTT.

This clonotype has more than one count but fewer than ten. The CDR3 is CASSPRTSGGNEQFF. CDR3 DNA sequence: TGTGCCAGCAGCCCCCGGACTAGCGGGGGCAATGAGCAGTTCTTC. The chain couples TRBV14 to TRBJ2-1; 13 positions agree with TRBD2. V lost 4 bases to trimming and J lost 6 bases; unmatched junction nucleotides: 3. Germline assignment: CDR1 SGHDN and CDR2 FVKESK. The CDR3 consists of 15 residues.

A few counts support this clonotype. Here the CDR3 reads CASSPGQGNNQPQHF. CDR3 DNA: TGCGCCAGCAGCCCGGGACAGGGTAATAATCAGCCCCAGCATTTT. The chain links TRBV5-1 to TRBJ1-5, with 9 bases that match TRBD1. CDR1 SGHRS and CDR2 YFSETQ come from the germline V gene. The ends lost 4 bases at V and 4 bases at J; junction bases unmatched: 6. This CDR3 has 15 amino acids.

This clonotype was seen at least ten times. The rearrangement joins TRBV5-5 to TRBJ1-6, with D hard to call. Trimming cost V 0 bases and J 6 bases, with 13 bases left between them. Germline V gene sequence: CDR1 SGHKS, CDR2 YYEKEE (reference sequence). The length of the CDR3 is 16 residues. CDR3 sequence (DNA): TGTGCCAGCAGCTTGGACTTTTCCACTGCTAATTCACCCCTCCACTTT. Its translation is CASSLDFSTANSPLHF.

The gene calls are TRBV24-1 and TRBJ2-1; D possibly corresponds to TRBD1 (6 bases). There are 13 residues in the CDR3. V lost 9 bases, J lost 6 bases, and 14 bases lay in between. From germline, CDR1 is KGHDR and CDR2 SFDVKD. DNA for the CDR3: TGTGCCACCGAGGGGGTAGTCAGCAATGAGCAGTTCTTC. Its protein product is CATEGVVSNEQFF.

In nucleotides, the CDR3 is TGTGCCAGCAGCCCAACCGGGACTCGCTTCCAAGAGACCCAGTACTTC. The encoded protein is CASSPTGTRFQETQYF. The chain joins TRBV7-9 to TRBJ2-5; D is perhaps TRBD2 (6 bases). Trimming shortened V by 5 bases and J by 1 base, and 17 bases separated the two germline ends. This CDR3 spans 16 amino acids. Germline V gene lookup returns CDR1 SEHNR and CDR2 FQNEAQ (reference sequence).

This clonotype was observed a few times. The chain employs TRBV4-3 and TRBJ1-2; 8 bases align to TRBD1. CDR1 is LGHNA and CDR2 is YSLEER in the germline V gene. The CDR3 loop spans 12 amino acids. Trimming removed 3 bases from V and 6 bases from J; junction bases left unmatched: 0. CDR3 sequence reads: CASSQTGDGYTF. The DNA for the CDR3 is TGCGCCAGCAGCCAGACAGGGGATGGCTACACCTTC.

This chain joins TRBV3-1 and TRBJ2-7; the D call may be TRBD1 or TRBD2 (5 bases each). Trimming removed 1 base at V and 0 bases at J, with 7 bases between. Per germline, CDR1 LGHDT and CDR2 YNNKEL (reference sequence). The CDR3 runs to 14 residues. The CDR3 nucleotides read TGTGCCAGCAGCCAAGCAGGGAGCTCCTACGAGCAGTACTTC. It encodes CASSQAGSSYEQYF.

This clonotype was recorded at least ten times. This chain uses TRBV4-3 with TRBJ2-2, with a tentative D call TRBD2 (6 bases). The CDR3 consists of 15 residues. Germline CDR1 reads LGHNA; CDR2 reads YSLEER. Trimming took 3 bases from V and 7 from J, leaving 15 bases between them. In nucleotides, the CDR3 is TGCGCCAGCAGCCAGAATCCAAGGGGAGGCGGGGAGCTGTTTTTT. Residues: CASSQNPRGGGELFF.

This sequence joins TRBV12-3 or TRBV12-4 and TRBJ1-6; 7 nucleotides match TRBD1. J was trimmed by 10 bases and V by 6 bases; bases with no gene match: 6. The CDR3 is 13 amino acids. The CDR3 DNA reads TGTGCCAGCAGAGGACAGGCAGCGTCACCCCTCCACTTT. Protein sequence: CASRGQAASPLHF.

This clonotype has more than one count but fewer than ten. This chain connects TRBV9 to TRBJ2-1; maybe TRBD2 (6 bases). Trimming took off 3 bases at V and 0 bases at J, with 13 bases between the two ends. Germline lookup yields CDR1 SGDLS and CDR2 YYNGEE. The CDR3 length is 16 residues. As DNA, the CDR3 is TGTGCCAGCAGCGGACCTAGCGTAAGCTCCTACAATGAGCAGTTCTTC. Amino acid sequence: CASSGPSVSSYNEQFF.

This clonotype was seen only once. The conserved phenylalanine or tryptophan normally closing the CDR3 is absent here, so this likely arose from a read error. CDR3 amino acids: CASSPRGNLQETQYL. The CDR3 coding sequence is TGTGCCAGCAGCCCCCGCGGAAACTTACAAGAGACCCAGTACCTC. This chain connects TRBV7-9 to TRBJ2-5; the D is unclear. V gave up 5 bases and J gave up 2 bases, with 15 bases separating them. CDR1 is SEHNR and CDR2 is FQNEAQ in the germline V gene (reference sequence). This CDR3 is built from 15 residues.

This clonotype was found many times. At one end, the junction sequence differs from germline, possibly due to a read error. The rearrangement uses TRBV5-1 and TRBJ2-5; 7 nucleotides agree with TRBD2. CDR1 is SGHRS and CDR2 is YFSETQ in the germline V gene. This CDR3 is built from 14 residues. The CDR3 is CASSPGTTQETQYF. The CDR3 DNA reads TGTGCCAGCAGCCCTGGGACTACCCAAGAGACCCAGTACTTC.

The chain combines TRBV4-3 with TRBJ2-1, with D possibly being TRBD1 (5 bases). V was shortened by 0 bases and J by 8 bases, with 23 bases between the two germline ends. The CDR3 sequence is 18 residues long. The germline CDR1 and CDR2 sequences are LGHNA and YSLEER. CDR3 coding DNA: TGCGCCAGCAGCCAAGAACATCCCCTGGCAGGGAATAGCCATGAGCAGTTCTTC. The encoded protein is CASSQEHPLAGNSHEQFF.

The chain employs TRBV4-3 and TRBJ2-2; 7 nucleotides match TRBD2. The CDR3 spans 15 residues. With 5 bases clipped from V and 6 bases from J, the junction kept 9 bases outside the gene matches. From germline, CDR1 is LGHNA and CDR2 YSLEER. The CDR3 DNA reads TGCGCCAGCAGCGCAGTAGGACTAGTTCCCGGGGAGCTGTTTTTT. It yields the protein CASSAVGLVPGELFF.